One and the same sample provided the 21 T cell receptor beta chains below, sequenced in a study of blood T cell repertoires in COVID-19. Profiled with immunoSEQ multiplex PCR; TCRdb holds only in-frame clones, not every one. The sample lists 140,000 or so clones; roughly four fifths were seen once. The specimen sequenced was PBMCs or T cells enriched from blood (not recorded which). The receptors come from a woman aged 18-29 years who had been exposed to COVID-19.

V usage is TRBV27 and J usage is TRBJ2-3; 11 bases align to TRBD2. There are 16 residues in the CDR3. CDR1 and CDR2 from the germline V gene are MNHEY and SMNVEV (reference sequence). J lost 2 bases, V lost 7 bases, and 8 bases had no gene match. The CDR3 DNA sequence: TGTGCCAGCAATCCCTCTAGCGGGGGGCCCACAGATACGCAGTATTTT. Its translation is CASNPSSGGPTDTQYF.

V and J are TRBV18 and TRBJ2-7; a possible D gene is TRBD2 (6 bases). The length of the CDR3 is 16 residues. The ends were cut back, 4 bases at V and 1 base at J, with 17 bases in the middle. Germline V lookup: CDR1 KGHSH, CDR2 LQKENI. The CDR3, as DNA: TGTGCCAGCTCACAAAGGGGAGGCGGAACTTCCTACGAGCAGTACTTC. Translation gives CASSQRGGGTSYEQYF. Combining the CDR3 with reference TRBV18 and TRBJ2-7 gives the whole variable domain NAGVMQNPRHLVRRRGQEARLRCSPMKGHSHVYWYRQLPEEGLKFMVYLQKENIIDESGMPKERFSAEFPKEGPSILRIQQVVRGDSAAYFCASSQRGGGTSYEQYFGPGTRLTVT.

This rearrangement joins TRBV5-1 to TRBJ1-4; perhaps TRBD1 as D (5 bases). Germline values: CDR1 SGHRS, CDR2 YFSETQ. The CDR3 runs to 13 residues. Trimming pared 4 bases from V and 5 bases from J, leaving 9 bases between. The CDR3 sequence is CASSARGNEKLFF. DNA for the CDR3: TGCGCCAGCAGCGCCCGGGGGAATGAAAAACTGTTTTTT. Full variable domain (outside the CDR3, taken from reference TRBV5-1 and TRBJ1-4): KAGVTQTPRYLIKTRGQQVTLSCSPISGHRSVSWYQQTPGQGLQFLFEYFSETQRNKGNFPGRFSGRQFSNSRSEMNVSTLELGDSALYLCASSARGNEKLFFGSGTQLSVL.

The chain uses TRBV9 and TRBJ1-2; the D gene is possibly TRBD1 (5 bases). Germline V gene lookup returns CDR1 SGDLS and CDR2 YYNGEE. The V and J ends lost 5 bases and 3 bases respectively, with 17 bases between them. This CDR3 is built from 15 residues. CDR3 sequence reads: CASSGAGSLHYGYTF. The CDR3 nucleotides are TGTGCCAGCAGTGGGGCCGGGAGTCTCCACTATGGCTACACCTTC.

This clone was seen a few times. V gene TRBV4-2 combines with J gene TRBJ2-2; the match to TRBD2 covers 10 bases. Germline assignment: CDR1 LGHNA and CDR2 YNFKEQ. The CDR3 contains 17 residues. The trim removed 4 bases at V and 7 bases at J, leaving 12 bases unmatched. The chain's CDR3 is CASSLSSSGRADGELFF. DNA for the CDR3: TGTGCCAGCAGCCTCTCGTCCAGCGGGAGGGCCGACGGGGAGCTGTTTTTT.

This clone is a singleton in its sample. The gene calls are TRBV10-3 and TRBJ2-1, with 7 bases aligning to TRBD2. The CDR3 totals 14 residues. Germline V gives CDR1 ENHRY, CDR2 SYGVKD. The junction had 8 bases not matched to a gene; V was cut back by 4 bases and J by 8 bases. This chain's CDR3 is CAISATSISDEQFF. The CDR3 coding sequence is TGTGCCATCAGTGCGACTAGCATATCAGATGAGCAGTTCTTC.

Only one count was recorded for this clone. CDR3 nucleotides: TGTGCCAGCAGCCGAAACAGGGGCCCCACGGGCTACACCTTC. This translates into CASSRNRGPTGYTF. The J gene is TRBJ1-2, the V gene TRBV14; 7 bases fit TRBD1. From germline, CDR1 is SGHDN and CDR2 FVKESK. J lost 8 bases, V lost 4 bases, and 10 bases had no gene match. CDR3 size: 14 residues. The full variable domain, rest sourced from reference TRBV14 and TRBJ1-2, is EAGVTQFPSHSVIEKGQTVTLRCDPISGHDNLYWYRRVMGKEIKFLLHFVKESKQDESGMPNNRFLAERTGGTYSTLKVQPAELEDSGVYFCASSRNRGPTGYTFGSGTRLTVV.

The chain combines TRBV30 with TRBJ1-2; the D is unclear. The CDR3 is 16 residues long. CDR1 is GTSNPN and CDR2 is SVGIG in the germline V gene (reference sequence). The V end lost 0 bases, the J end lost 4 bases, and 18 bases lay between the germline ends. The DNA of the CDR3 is TGTGCCTGGAGTGTACATGAGGGAAGACATAGCTATGGCTACACCTTC. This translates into CAWSVHEGRHSYGYTF.

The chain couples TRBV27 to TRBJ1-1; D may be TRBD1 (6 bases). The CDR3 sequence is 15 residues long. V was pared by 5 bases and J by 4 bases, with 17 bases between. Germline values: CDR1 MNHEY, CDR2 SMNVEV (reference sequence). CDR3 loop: CASSTNRVVATEAFF. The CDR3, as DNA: TGTGCCAGCAGTACAAACAGGGTGGTAGCCACTGAAGCTTTCTTT.

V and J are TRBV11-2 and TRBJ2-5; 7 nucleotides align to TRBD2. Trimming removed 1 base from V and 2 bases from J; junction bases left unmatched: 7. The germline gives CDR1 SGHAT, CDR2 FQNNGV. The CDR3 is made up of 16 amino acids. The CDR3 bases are TGTGCCAGCAGCTTAGCACTGCAGGGAGGGCAAGAGACCCAGTACTTC. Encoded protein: CASSLALQGGQETQYF.

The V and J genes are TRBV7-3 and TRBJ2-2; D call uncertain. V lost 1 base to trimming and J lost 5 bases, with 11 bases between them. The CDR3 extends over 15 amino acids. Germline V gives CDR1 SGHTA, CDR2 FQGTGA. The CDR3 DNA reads TGTGCCAGCAGCTTAAACGGCGGAGTAACCGGGGAGCTGTTTTTT. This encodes CASSLNGGVTGELFF.

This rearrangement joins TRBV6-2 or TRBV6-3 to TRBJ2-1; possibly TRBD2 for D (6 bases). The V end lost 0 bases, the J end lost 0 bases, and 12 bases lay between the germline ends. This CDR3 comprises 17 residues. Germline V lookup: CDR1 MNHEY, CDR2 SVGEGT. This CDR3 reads CASSYSGGISSYNEQFF. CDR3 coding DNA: TGTGCCAGCAGTTACTCCGGCGGGATAAGCTCCTACAATGAGCAGTTCTTC.

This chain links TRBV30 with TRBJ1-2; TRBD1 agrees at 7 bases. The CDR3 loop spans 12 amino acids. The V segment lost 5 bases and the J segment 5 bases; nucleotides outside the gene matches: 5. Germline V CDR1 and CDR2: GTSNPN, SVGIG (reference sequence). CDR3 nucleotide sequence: TGTGCCTGGGCCGGGACAGCATATGGCTACACCTTC. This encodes CAWAGTAYGYTF.

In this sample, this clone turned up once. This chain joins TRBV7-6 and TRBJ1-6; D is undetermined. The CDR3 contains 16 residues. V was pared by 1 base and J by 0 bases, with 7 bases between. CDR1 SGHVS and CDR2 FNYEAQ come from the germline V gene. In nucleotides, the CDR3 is TGTGCCAGCAGCTTAGTTGAGTCCTCCTATAATTCACCCCTCCACTTT. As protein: CASSLVESSYNSPLHF.

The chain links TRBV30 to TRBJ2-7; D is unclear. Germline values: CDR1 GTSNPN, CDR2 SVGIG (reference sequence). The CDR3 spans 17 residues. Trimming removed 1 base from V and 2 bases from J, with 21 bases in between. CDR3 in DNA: TGTGCCTGGAGTGGCCGCTTGGCGGCGCCTAATCCCTACGAGCAGTACTTC. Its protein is CAWSGRLAAPNPYEQYF.

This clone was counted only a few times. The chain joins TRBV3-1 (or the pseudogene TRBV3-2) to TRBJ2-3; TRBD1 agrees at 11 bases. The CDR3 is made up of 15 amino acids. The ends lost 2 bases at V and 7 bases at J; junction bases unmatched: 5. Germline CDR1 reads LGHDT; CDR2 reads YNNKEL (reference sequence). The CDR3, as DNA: TGTGCCAGCAGCCAACCGGGACAGGGGGGCAATACGCAGTATTTT. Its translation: CASSQPGQGGNTQYF.

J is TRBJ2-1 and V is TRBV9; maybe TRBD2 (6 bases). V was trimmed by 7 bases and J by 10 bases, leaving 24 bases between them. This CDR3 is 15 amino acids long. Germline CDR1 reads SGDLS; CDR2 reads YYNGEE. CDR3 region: CASGPGTLTGREQFF. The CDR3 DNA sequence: TGTGCCAGCGGCCCCGGGACTCTCACCGGGAGAGAGCAGTTCTTC.

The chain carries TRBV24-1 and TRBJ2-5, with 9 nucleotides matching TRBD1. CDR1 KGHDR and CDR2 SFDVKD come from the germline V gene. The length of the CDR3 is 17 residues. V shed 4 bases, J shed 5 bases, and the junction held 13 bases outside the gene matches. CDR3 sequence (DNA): TGTGCCACCAGTGACCCACAGGGGGCTATGCCTGGGGAGACCCAGTACTTC. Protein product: CATSDPQGAMPGETQYF.

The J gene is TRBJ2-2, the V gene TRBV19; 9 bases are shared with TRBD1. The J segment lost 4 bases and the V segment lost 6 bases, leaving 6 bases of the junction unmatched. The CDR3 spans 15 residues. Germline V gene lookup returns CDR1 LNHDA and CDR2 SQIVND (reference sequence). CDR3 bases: TGTGCCAGTAGCGGACAGGGGCGCGGCACCGGGGAGCTGTTTTTT. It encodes CASSGQGRGTGELFF.

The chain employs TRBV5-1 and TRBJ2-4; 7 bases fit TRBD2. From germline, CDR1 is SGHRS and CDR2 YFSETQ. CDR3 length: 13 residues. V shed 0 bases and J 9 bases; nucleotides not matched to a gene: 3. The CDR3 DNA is TGCGCCAGCAGCTTGGGGGAGGGAGGCATTCAGTACTTC. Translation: CASSLGEGGIQYF. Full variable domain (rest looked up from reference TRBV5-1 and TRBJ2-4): KAGVTQTPRYLIKTRGQQVTLSCSPISGHRSVSWYQQTPGQGLQFLFEYFSETQRNKGNFPGRFSGRQFSNSRSEMNVSTLELGDSALYLCASSLGEGGIQYFGAGTRLSVL.

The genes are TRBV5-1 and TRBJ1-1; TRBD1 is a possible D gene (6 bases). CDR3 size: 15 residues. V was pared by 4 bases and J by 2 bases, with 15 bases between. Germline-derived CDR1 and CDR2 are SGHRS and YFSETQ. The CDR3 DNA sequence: TGCGCCAGCAGCAAGGGGCAGGGGATAAACACTGAAGCTTTCTTT. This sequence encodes CASSKGQGINTEAFF.